This is a list of T cell receptor beta chains from one sample in a study of CDR3 diversity in severe acne. TCRdb re-derived calls from the PCR reads in MiXCR, one entry per CDR3 protein. The sample lists 65,000 to 95,000 distinct CDR3 sequences, about 54% occurring once. The specimen was blood. Source of these receptors: a male donor in good health, without acne. Both conserved end residues are trimmed from each CDR3. The order of the fields is J gene, V gene, CDR3 protein.

TRBJ2-5,TRBV7-7,ASSLGGKGSETQY
TRBJ1-2,TRBV5-1,ASSFGQGRSGYT
TRBJ2-5,TRBV20-1,SAPPRGTQY
TRBJ2-1,TRBV6-1,ASSLAGRSYNEQF
TRBJ1-2,TRBV2,ASSRGNYGYT
TRBJ2-7,TRBV7-9,ASSQVRLAGGAYEQY
TRBJ1-2,TRBV2,ASSEPAGQGLGYT
TRBJ2-1,TRBV4-1,ASSQVLATDEQF
TRBJ1-5,TRBV19,ASSIQVHQPQH
TRBJ1-2,TRBV12-3/TRBV12-4,ASSLWGQALNGYT
TRBJ1-3,TRBV19,ASIEEGGNTIY
TRBJ1-2,TRBV9,ASSSGHYGYT
TRBJ2-3,TRBV4-2,ASSHLAGGRDTQY
TRBJ1-4,TRBV6-1,ASSVETLNNEKLF
TRBJ1-1,TRBV12-3/TRBV12-4,ASRWQGGTEAF
TRBJ1-2,TRBV9,ASSVGQGVGYT
TRBJ2-5,TRBV7-2,ASSSPEARETQY
TRBJ2-4,TRBV5-1,ASSLVTGANIQY
TRBJ2-5,TRBV20-1,SAENLGTQY
TRBJ2-1,TRBV7-3,ASSFPGSEQF
TRBJ1-2,TRBV9,ASSLDGQGARGYT
TRBJ2-7,TRBV20-1,SASPSGGSSYEQY
TRBJ2-5,TRBV6-5,ASSNRDRGRETQY
TRBJ1-1,TRBV12-3/TRBV12-4,ASWSRTENTEAF